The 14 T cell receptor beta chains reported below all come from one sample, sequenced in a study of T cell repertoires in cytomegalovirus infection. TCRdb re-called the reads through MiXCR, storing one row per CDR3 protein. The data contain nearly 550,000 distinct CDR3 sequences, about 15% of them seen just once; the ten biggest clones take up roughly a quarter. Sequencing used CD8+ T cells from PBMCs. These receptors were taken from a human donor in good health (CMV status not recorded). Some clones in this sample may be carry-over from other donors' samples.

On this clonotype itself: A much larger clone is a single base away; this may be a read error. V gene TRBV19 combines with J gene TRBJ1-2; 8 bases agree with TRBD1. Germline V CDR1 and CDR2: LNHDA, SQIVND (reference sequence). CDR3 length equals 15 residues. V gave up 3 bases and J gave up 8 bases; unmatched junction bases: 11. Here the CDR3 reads CASSMFAGGRDGYTF. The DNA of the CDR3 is TGTGCCAGTAGTATGTTCGCAGGGGGCCGTGACGGCTACACCTTC.

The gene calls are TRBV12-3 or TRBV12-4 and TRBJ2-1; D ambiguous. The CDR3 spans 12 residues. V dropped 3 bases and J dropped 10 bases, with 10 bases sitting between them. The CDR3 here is CASSFAGQEQFF. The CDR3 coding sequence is TGTGCCAGCAGTTTCGCCGGCCAGGAGCAGTTCTTC.

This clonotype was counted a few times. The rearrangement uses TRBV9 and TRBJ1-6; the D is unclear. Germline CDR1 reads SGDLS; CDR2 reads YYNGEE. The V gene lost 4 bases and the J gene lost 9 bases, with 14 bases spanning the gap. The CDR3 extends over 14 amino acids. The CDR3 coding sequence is TGTGCCAGCAGCCCGGCCGAAGCGGGTTCACCCCTCCACTTT. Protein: CASSPAEAGSPLHF.

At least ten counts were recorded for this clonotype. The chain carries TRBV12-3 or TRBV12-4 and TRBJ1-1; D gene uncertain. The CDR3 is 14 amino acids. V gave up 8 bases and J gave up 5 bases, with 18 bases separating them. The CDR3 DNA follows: TGTGCCAGCGGATTCAGCCTCGGAAGGACTGAAGCTTTCTTT. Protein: CASGFSLGRTEAFF.

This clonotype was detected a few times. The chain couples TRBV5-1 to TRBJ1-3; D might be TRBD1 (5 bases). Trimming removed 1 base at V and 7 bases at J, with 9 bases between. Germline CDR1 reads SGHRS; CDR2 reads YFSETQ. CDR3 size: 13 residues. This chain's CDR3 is CASSLPGDNTIYF. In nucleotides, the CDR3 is TGCGCCAGCAGCTTGCCGGGGGATAACACCATATATTTT.

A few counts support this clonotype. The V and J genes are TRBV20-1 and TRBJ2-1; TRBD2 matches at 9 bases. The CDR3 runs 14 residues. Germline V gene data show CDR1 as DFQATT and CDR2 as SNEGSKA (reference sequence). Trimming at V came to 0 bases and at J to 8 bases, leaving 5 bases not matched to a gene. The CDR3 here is CSARDLREGYEQFF. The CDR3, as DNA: TGCAGTGCTAGAGATCTGCGGGAGGGGTATGAGCAGTTCTTC.

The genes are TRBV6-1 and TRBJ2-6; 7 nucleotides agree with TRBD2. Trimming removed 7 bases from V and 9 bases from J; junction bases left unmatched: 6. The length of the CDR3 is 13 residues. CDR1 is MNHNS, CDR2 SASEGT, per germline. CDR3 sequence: CASTAGDGNVLTF. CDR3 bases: TGTGCCAGCACGGCGGGGGATGGCAACGTCCTGACTTTC.

CDR3 DNA: TGTGCCAGCAGTCCTCAGGGGCGAGGAGCCACTGAAGCTTTCTTT. Amino acids: CASSPQGRGATEAFF. The V gene is TRBV28, the J gene TRBJ1-1, with D possibly TRBD1 on 6 matching bases. Germline V gene sequence: CDR1 MDHEN, CDR2 SYDVKM. V was trimmed by 5 bases and J by 4 bases, leaving 17 bases between them. The CDR3 has 15 amino acids.

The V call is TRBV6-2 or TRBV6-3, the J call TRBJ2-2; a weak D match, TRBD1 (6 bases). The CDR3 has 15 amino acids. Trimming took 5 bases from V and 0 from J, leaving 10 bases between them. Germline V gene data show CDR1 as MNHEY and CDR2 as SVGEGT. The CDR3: CASSRTVTNTGELFF. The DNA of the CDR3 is TGTGCCAGCAGTAGGACAGTCACGAACACCGGGGAGCTGTTTTTT.

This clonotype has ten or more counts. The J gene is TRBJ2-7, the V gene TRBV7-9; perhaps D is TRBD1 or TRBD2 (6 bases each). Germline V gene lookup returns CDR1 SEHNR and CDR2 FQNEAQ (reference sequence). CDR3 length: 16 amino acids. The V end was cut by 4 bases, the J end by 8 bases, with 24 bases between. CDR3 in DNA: TGTGCCAGCAGCTCCTCCTATGGGACCCGCGGGGACAAGCAGTACTTC. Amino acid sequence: CASSSSYGTRGDKQYF.

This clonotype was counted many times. The CDR3 is CASPRGQGPDTQYF. DNA for the CDR3: TGTGCCAGCCCGCGGGGACAGGGGCCAGATACGCAGTATTTT. V is TRBV2 and J is TRBJ2-3; 10 positions agree with TRBD1. The CDR3 loop spans 14 amino acids. Trimming at V came to 8 bases and at J to 4 bases, leaving 6 bases not matched to a gene. Looked up from germline, CDR1 is SNHLY and CDR2 is FYNNEI.

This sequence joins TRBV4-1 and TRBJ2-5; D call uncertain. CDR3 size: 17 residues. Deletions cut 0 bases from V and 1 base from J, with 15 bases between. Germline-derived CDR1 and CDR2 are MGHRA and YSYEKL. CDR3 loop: CASSQDLIYTLQETQYF. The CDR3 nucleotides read TGCGCCAGCAGCCAAGATCTTATTTATACCCTCCAAGAGACCCAGTACTTC.

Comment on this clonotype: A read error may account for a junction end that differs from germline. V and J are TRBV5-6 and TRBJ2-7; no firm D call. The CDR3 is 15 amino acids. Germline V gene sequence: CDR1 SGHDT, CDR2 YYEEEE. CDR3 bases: TGTGCCAGTAGCTTGGTAAACGGGTTCGGAAACGTGCAGTACTTC. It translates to CASSLVNGFGNVQYF.

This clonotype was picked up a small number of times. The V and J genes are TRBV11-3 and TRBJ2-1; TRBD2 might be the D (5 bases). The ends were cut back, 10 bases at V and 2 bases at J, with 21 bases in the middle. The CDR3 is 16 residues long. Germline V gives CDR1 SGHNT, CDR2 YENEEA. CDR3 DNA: TGTGCCAAACCCCCTCCAGGACTGCGACCCTACAATGAGCAGTTCTTC. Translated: CAKPPPGLRPYNEQFF.